The 30 T cell receptor beta chains reported below all come from one sample, sequenced in a study of cytomegalovirus exposure and HLA in healthy donors. The PCR made use of 60 Vbeta and 13 Jbeta primers. This table comes from immunoSEQ multiplex PCR, and its TCRdb copy is limited to in-frame clones, with some not included. The sample has 150,000 to 200,000 clones; around 76% are singletons. The sequencing sample was made of PBMCs. The receptors originated from a female donor in good health and CMV-seronegative.

The table lists this clone with a count of one. The V call is TRBV5-1, the J call TRBJ2-7; 8 bases fit TRBD2. V lost 0 bases and J lost 1; bases outside the gene matches: 9. Germline CDR1 and CDR2: SGHRS and YFSETQ. This CDR3 has 17 residues. The CDR3 nucleotides read TGCGCCAGCAGCTTGGTTCTGGGCGGGGGGAGATCCTACGAGCAGTACTTC. As protein: CASSLVLGGGRSYEQYF.

This chain connects TRBV10-1 to TRBJ2-2, with 14 positions matching TRBD2. The CDR3 is 16 residues long. Germline loops: CDR1 WNHNN, CDR2 SYGVQD (reference sequence). The trim removed 9 bases at V and 2 bases at J, leaving 5 bases unmatched. CDR3 in DNA: TGCGCCAGGCGGACTAGCGGGGGGAAAAACACCGGGGAGCTGTTTTTT. Its protein product is CARRTSGGKNTGELFF.

The V call is TRBV7-8, the J call TRBJ2-7; a weak D match, TRBD2 (5 bases). The V and J ends lost 5 bases and 1 base respectively, with 24 bases between them. Per germline, CDR1 SGHVS and CDR2 FQNEAQ. The CDR3 is made up of 18 amino acids. The CDR3 is CASSQPSSGSGISYEQYF. In nucleotides, the CDR3 is TGTGCCAGCAGCCAGCCCTCGTCAGGAAGCGGTATTTCCTACGAGCAGTACTTC.

This clone was counted only a few times. This chain joins TRBV29-1 and TRBJ1-2; D is undetermined. CDR1 and CDR2 from the germline V gene are SQVTM and ANQGSEA. V lost 4 bases, J lost 6 bases, and 6 bases lay in between. The CDR3 spans 10 residues. The DNA of the CDR3 is TGCAGCGTTGGGCAGAATGGCTACACCTTC. Residues: CSVGQNGYTF.

A word on this clone: Other nucleotide sequences in the sample specify the same CDR3. The rearrangement links TRBV21-1 to TRBJ1-2; TRBD1 is taken as the D call from the table, unchecked against the DNA. TRBV21-1 is reported as a pseudogene. CDR3 size: 12 residues. This CDR3 reads CASTSGWGGYTF. CDR3 DNA sequence: TGTGCCAGCACCTCAGGGTGGGGCGGCTACACCTTC.

This clone was counted a single time. Within the sample, other DNA sequences also encode this same CDR3. V gene TRBV4-2 combines with J gene TRBJ2-3; perhaps TRBD2 as D (6 bases). V lost 4 bases and J lost 2, with 10 bases in between. In germline, CDR1 is LGHNA, CDR2 YNFKEQ. The CDR3 has 14 residues. The CDR3 bases are TGTGCCAGCAGCCCTCGGGACTTCACAGATACGCAGTATTTT. It codes for CASSPRDFTDTQYF.

The V and J genes are TRBV7-2 and TRBJ1-4; 10 nucleotides agree with TRBD1. The CDR3 totals 16 residues. Germline loops: CDR1 SGHTA, CDR2 FQGNSA. After removal of 4 bases from V and 7 bases from J, the junction contained 9 bases not matched to a gene. The CDR3 DNA follows: TGTGCCAGCAGCTCTGGGACAGGGGTGATAGGTGAAAAACTGTTTTTT. Protein: CASSSGTGVIGEKLFF. The full variable domain, with the rest looked up from reference TRBV7-2 and TRBJ1-4, is GAGVSQSPSNKVTEKGKDVELRCDPISGHTALYWYRQSLGQGLEFLIYFQGNSAPDKSGLPSDRFSAERTGGSVSTLTIQRTQQEDSAVYLCASSSGTGVIGEKLFFGSGTQLSVL.

The rearrangement links TRBV6-4 to TRBJ2-1; 11 bases are a match to TRBD2. The germline V gene has CDR1 MRHNA and CDR2 SNTAGT. J gave up 7 bases and V 6 bases, and 8 bases lay outside the gene matches. The CDR3 consists of 15 residues. This chain's CDR3 is CASSAGTSGENEQFF. The CDR3 bases are TGTGCCAGCAGCGCCGGGACTAGCGGAGAGAATGAGCAGTTCTTC.

This clone occurred a few times. The J gene is TRBJ2-7, the V gene TRBV19; 9 bases are a match to TRBD1. Germline-derived CDR1 and CDR2 are LNHDA and SQIVND (reference sequence). CDR3 length: 15 amino acids. The V gene end was trimmed by 3 bases and the J gene end by 2 bases; junction bases not matched to a gene: 5. The CDR3 is CASSMSGTGTYEQYF. The CDR3 DNA reads as TGTGCCAGTAGTATGTCCGGGACAGGGACCTACGAGCAGTACTTC.

The V and J genes are TRBV5-8 and TRBJ1-3; 9 bases match TRBD1. The V gene end was trimmed by 5 bases and the J gene end by 0 bases; junction bases not matched to a gene: 9. Germline V gives CDR1 SGHTS, CDR2 YDEGEE. The CDR3 has 17 residues. The CDR3 DNA sequence: TGTGCCAGCAGAGAACGGACAGGGGCCATCTCTGGAAACACCATATATTTT. Its protein product is CASRERTGAISGNTIYF.

The rearrangement joins TRBV10-3 to TRBJ1-6; D not certain. Germline CDR1 reads ENHRY; CDR2 reads SYGVKD. The CDR3 loop spans 15 amino acids. The ends were cut back, 0 bases at V and 11 bases at J, with 14 bases in the middle. CDR3 coding DNA: TGTGCCATCAGTGAGTCCCGACAAGGATGGACACCCCTCCACTTT. This gives the protein CAISESRQGWTPLHF.

The chain is built from TRBV5-4 and TRBJ2-1; 8 bases align to TRBD2. This CDR3 contains 14 residues. The germline V gene has CDR1 SGHNT and CDR2 YYREEE (reference sequence). V lost 0 bases and J lost 8; bases outside the gene matches: 4. The CDR3 coding sequence is TGTGCCAGCAGCTTGGAGCTAGCGGGCTATGAGCAGTTCTTC. Protein: CASSLELAGYEQFF.

V usage is TRBV2 and J usage is TRBJ1-5, with D possibly being TRBD1 (6 bases). The V gene's germline CDR1 is SNHLY and CDR2 FYNNEI. The CDR3 has 13 amino acids. Trimming took off 6 bases at V and 4 bases at J, with 10 bases between the two ends. The CDR3 region is CASRSTGNQPQHF. The CDR3 DNA is TGTGCCAGCAGGTCCACAGGGAATCAGCCCCAGCATTTT. Based on the CDR3 plus reference TRBV2 and TRBJ1-5, the full variable domain is EPEVTQTPSHQVTQMGQEVILRCVPISNHLYFYWYRQILGQKVEFLVSFYNNEISEKSEIFDDQFSVERPDGSNFTLKIRSTKLEDSAMYFCASRSTGNQPQHFGDGTRLSIL.

The V and J genes are TRBV7-2 and TRBJ2-1, with D maybe TRBD2 (5 bases). Germline V gene sequence: CDR1 SGHTA, CDR2 FQGNSA. This CDR3 is built from 18 residues. Trimming shortened V by 1 base and J by 10 bases, and 26 bases separated the two germline ends. The CDR3 bases are TGTGCCAGCAGCTTAGGGACTCTATCTTTTTTCTCCGGGAAAGAGCAGTTCTTC. Translation: CASSLGTLSFFSGKEQFF. The full variable domain, rest sourced from reference TRBV7-2 and TRBJ2-1, is GAGVSQSPSNKVTEKGKDVELRCDPISGHTALYWYRQSLGQGLEFLIYFQGNSAPDKSGLPSDRFSAERTGGSVSTLTIQRTQQEDSAVYLCASSLGTLSFFSGKEQFFGPGTRLTVL.

The chain carries TRBV5-1 and TRBJ2-6; 13 bases map to TRBD2. The ends lost 4 bases at V and 2 bases at J; junction bases unmatched: 6. CDR1 and CDR2 from the germline V gene are SGHRS and YFSETQ. The CDR3 is 18 amino acids. The DNA for the CDR3 is TGCGCCAGCAGCCAAGGGACTAGCGGGATAGCTGGGGCCAACGTCCTGACTTTC. Protein product: CASSQGTSGIAGANVLTF.

The chain links TRBV30 to TRBJ1-4; 10 nucleotides align to TRBD1. The V segment lost 3 bases and the J segment 6 bases; nucleotides outside the gene matches: 4. The CDR3 spans 14 residues. Germline V gene lookup returns CDR1 GTSNPN and CDR2 SVGIG (reference sequence). Here the CDR3 reads CAWRDRGRDEKLFF. CDR3 nucleotides: TGTGCCTGGAGAGACAGGGGGCGGGATGAAAAACTGTTTTTT.

In its sample, this clone was seen a few times. J is TRBJ2-1 and V is TRBV29-1, with D possibly being TRBD2 (5 bases). Deletions cut 4 bases from V and 4 bases from J, with 17 bases between. Germline V gene data show CDR1 as SQVTM and CDR2 as ANQGSEA. This CDR3 contains 15 residues. CDR3 amino acids: CSVVGGSSTYNEQFF. CDR3 DNA: TGCAGCGTTGTAGGAGGCAGCTCCACATACAATGAGCAGTTCTTC.

This chain joins TRBV28 and TRBJ1-1; TRBD1 agrees at 11 bases. CDR1 and CDR2 from the germline V gene are MDHEN and SYDVKM. The CDR3 is 15 amino acids. Germline trimming cut 4 bases from V and 3 bases from J; bases unmatched to any gene: 4. The CDR3 is CASSSQGQGDTEAFF. CDR3 nucleotide sequence: TGTGCCAGCAGTTCCCAGGGACAGGGGGACACTGAAGCTTTCTTT.

The chain joins TRBV11-1 to TRBJ1-4; D perhaps matches TRBD1 (6 bases). The CDR3 contains 15 residues. Trimming stripped 5 bases from V and 7 bases from J, with 17 bases between. Germline CDR1 and CDR2: SGHAT and FQDESV (reference sequence). The CDR3 is CASSPFGGPGEKLFF. DNA for the CDR3: TGTGCCAGCAGCCCGTTCGGGGGGCCTGGTGAAAAACTGTTTTTT.

This rearrangement joins TRBV7-3 to TRBJ1-1; D gene unclear. Germline CDR1 and CDR2: SGHTA and FQGTGA. V was clipped by 2 bases and J by 4 bases, with 8 bases between them. The CDR3 length is 13 residues. The CDR3 region has the DNA TGTGCCAGCAGCTTAGAACCGGGCACTGAAGCTTTCTTT. This codes for CASSLEPGTEAFF.

The chain has TRBV7-7 and TRBJ2-2, with 8 bases identical to TRBD2. With 4 bases clipped from V and 0 bases from J, the junction kept 10 bases outside the gene matches. The germline V gene has CDR1 SSHAT and CDR2 FNYEAQ (reference sequence). CDR3 length: 18 residues. The CDR3 sequence: CASSSKGAGESNTGELFF. Here the CDR3 DNA reads TGTGCCAGCAGCTCCAAGGGAGCGGGGGAATCGAACACCGGGGAGCTGTTTTTT.

The chain combines TRBV28 with TRBJ2-7; D is uncertain. The germline V gene has CDR1 MDHEN and CDR2 SYDVKM. V lost 2 bases and J lost 7, with 12 bases in between. This CDR3 region has 13 residues. Written as DNA, the CDR3 is TGTGCCAGCAGTTTAGATCAGGCTCGGGAGCAGTACTTC. Protein product: CASSLDQAREQYF. Full variable domain (rest looked up from reference TRBV28 and TRBJ2-7): DVKVTQSSRYLVKRTGEKVFLECVQDMDHENMFWYRQDPGLGLRLIYFSYDVKMKEKGDIPEGYSVSREKKERFSLILESASTNQTSMYLCASSLDQAREQYFGPGTRLTVT.

This clone appeared a single time. This sequence joins TRBV6-6 and TRBJ2-7; 12 nucleotides line up with TRBD2. After removal of 6 bases from V and 3 bases from J, the junction contained 6 bases not matched to a gene. The CDR3 sequence is 15 residues long. CDR1 and CDR2 from the germline V gene are MNHNY and SVGAGI (reference sequence). DNA for the CDR3: TGTGCCAGCAGCCGACTAGCGGGGGAATTCTACGAGCAGTACTTC. It is translated as CASSRLAGEFYEQYF.

This chain links TRBV5-1 with TRBJ1-2; tentative D call: TRBD1 (6 bases). Trimming took 4 bases from V and 2 from J, leaving 6 bases between them. Looked up from germline, CDR1 is SGHRS and CDR2 is YFSETQ. CDR3 length equals 12 residues. The CDR3 protein is CASSQGNYGYTF. As DNA, the CDR3 is TGCGCCAGCAGCCAGGGGAACTATGGCTACACCTTC. Full variable domain (outside the CDR3, taken from reference TRBV5-1 and TRBJ1-2): KAGVTQTPRYLIKTRGQQVTLSCSPISGHRSVSWYQQTPGQGLQFLFEYFSETQRNKGNFPGRFSGRQFSNSRSEMNVSTLELGDSALYLCASSQGNYGYTFGSGTRLTVV.

This chain joins TRBV19 and TRBJ1-1, with D perhaps TRBD1 (6 bases). V gave up 7 bases and J gave up 4 bases, with 16 bases separating them. CDR3 size: 14 residues. Germline assignment: CDR1 LNHDA and CDR2 SQIVND (reference sequence). Here the CDR3 reads CASIQPGHGTEAFF. In DNA form, the CDR3 reads TGTGCCAGTATCCAGCCGGGACATGGCACTGAAGCTTTCTTT.

This clone was counted a single time. The rearrangement uses TRBV2 and TRBJ1-2, with 7 bases aligning to TRBD1. J lost 10 bases, V lost 2 bases, and 7 bases had no gene match. CDR1 is SNHLY, CDR2 FYNNEI, per germline. This CDR3 contains 13 residues. In DNA form, the CDR3 reads TGTGCCAGCAGTGAATCCCCAGGGGGGTCCTACACCTTC. Encoded protein: CASSESPGGSYTF. Supplemented by reference TRBV2 and TRBJ1-2, the full variable domain reads EPEVTQTPSHQVTQMGQEVILRCVPISNHLYFYWYRQILGQKVEFLVSFYNNEISEKSEIFDDQFSVERPDGSNFTLKIRSTKLEDSAMYFCASSESPGGSYTFGSGTRLTVV.

This clone came up once. CDR3 protein: CASSEHSGTGKAFF. For the CDR3, the DNA is TGTGCCAGCAGCGAACATTCCGGGACAGGGAAAGCTTTCTTT. This rearrangement joins TRBV9 to TRBJ1-1; 9 nucleotides align to TRBD1. V shed 3 bases and J 9 bases; nucleotides not matched to a gene: 9. Germline V gene data show CDR1 as SGDLS and CDR2 as YYNGEE. The CDR3 is made up of 14 amino acids. Drawing the rest from reference TRBV9 and TRBJ1-1, the complete variable domain is DSGVTQTPKHLITATGQRVTLRCSPRSGDLSVYWYQQSLDQGLQFLIQYYNGEERAKGNILERFSAQQFPDLHSELNLSSLELGDSALYFCASSEHSGTGKAFFGQGTRLTVV.

This clone has just a few counts. The chain recombines TRBV5-5 with TRBJ2-6; a weak D match, TRBD1 (5 bases). V lost 3 bases, J lost 13 bases, and 17 bases lay in between. The CDR3 sequence is 14 residues long. Germline V gives CDR1 SGHKS, CDR2 YYEKEE (reference sequence). The CDR3 region is CASSSQDTLKVLTF. The CDR3 DNA reads as TGTGCCAGCAGCTCTCAGGACACCCTAAAGGTCCTGACTTTC.

This clone was counted only a few times. The chain recombines TRBV2 with TRBJ1-5, with 7 positions matching TRBD1. CDR3 length: 15 amino acids. The V and J ends lost 3 bases and 5 bases, in that order; junction bases with no gene match: 7. Germline CDR1 reads SNHLY; CDR2 reads FYNNEI. In nucleotides, the CDR3 is TGTGCCAGCAGTGACGACAGGGAAGCCTATCAGCCCCAGCATTTT. It translates to CASSDDREAYQPQHF.

The chain uses TRBV5-1 and TRBJ2-7; the match to TRBD1 covers 11 bases. With V trimmed by 4 bases and J by 6 bases, 6 bases remained unmatched. The CDR3 extends over 14 amino acids. Germline assignment: CDR1 SGHRS and CDR2 YFSETQ. CDR3 coding DNA: TGCGCCAGCAGCCTTGGGACAGGGGGGAGCGAGCAGTACTTC. It specifies CASSLGTGGSEQYF.